Presented here are 13 T cell receptor beta chains from one specimen sequenced in a study of T-cell reconstitution after alpha-beta-depleted transplantation in children. The TCRbeta library incorporated unique molecular identifiers. TCRdb processed the PCR reads anew with MiXCR; each CDR3 protein has one entry. This sample has some 830,000 distinct CDR3 sequences, with roughly 15% found just once. The source was PBMCs, mostly from graft donor cells, collected 360 days after TCRalphabeta/CD19-depleted stem cell transplant. The source is a male patient under 18 who had a stem cell transplant for acute lymphoblastic leukemia, so the T cells may come from the graft donor.

This clonotype showed up many times. The J gene is TRBJ2-3, the V gene TRBV12-3 or TRBV12-4; no definite D call. The CDR3 extends over 11 amino acids. V lost 4 bases and J lost 6, with 5 bases in between. The CDR3 DNA follows: TGTGCCAGCAGTTCTGAGGATACGCAGTATTTT. Encoded protein: CASSSEDTQYF.

This clonotype was recorded a few times. The chain couples TRBV20-1 to TRBJ2-7; the match to TRBD2 covers 7 bases. Germline CDR1 is DFQATT and CDR2 is SNEGSKA (reference sequence). CDR3 length: 15 amino acids. The junction had 6 bases not matched to a gene; V was cut back by 1 base and J by 0 bases. Here the CDR3 reads CSARGPAGSSYEQYF. The CDR3 coding sequence is TGCAGTGCTAGAGGTCCAGCGGGGTCCTCCTACGAGCAGTACTTC.

The gene calls are TRBV20-1 and TRBJ2-7; 7 bases are shared with TRBD2. The CDR3 contains 12 residues. Trimming removed 3 bases from V and 2 bases from J; junction bases left unmatched: 1. CDR1 and CDR2 from the germline V gene are DFQATT and SNEGSKA (reference sequence). The CDR3 nucleotides are TGCAGTGCTAGTCTAGCGGCCTACGAGCAGTACTTC. Translated, it gives CSASLAAYEQYF.

A few counts support this clonotype. This chain uses TRBV24-1 with TRBJ1-1; 10 nucleotides match TRBD1. With 3 bases clipped from V and 4 bases from J, the junction kept 7 bases outside the gene matches. This CDR3 is built from 16 residues. Germline-derived CDR1 and CDR2 are KGHDR and SFDVKD. The CDR3 region has the DNA TGTGCCACCAGTGATCGGGACAGGGGAACTGGCACTGAAGCTTTCTTT. Translating it yields CATSDRDRGTGTEAFF.

The rearrangement links TRBV12-3 or TRBV12-4 to TRBJ2-2; 7 nucleotides agree with TRBD2. V lost 5 bases to trimming and J lost 5 bases; unmatched junction nucleotides: 11. The CDR3 covers 16 residues. The CDR3 DNA is TGTGCCAGCAGTCCCTGGGGGGGAGGTGAGACCGGGGAGCTGTTTTTT. Protein: CASSPWGGGETGELFF.

The table lists this clonotype with a few counts. The chain employs TRBV20-1 and TRBJ2-7; 8 bases are a match to TRBD1. Trimming cost V 3 bases and J 1 base; bases outside gene matches: 8. Per germline, CDR1 DFQATT and CDR2 SNEGSKA (reference sequence). This CDR3 comprises 15 residues. The CDR3 nucleotides read TGCAGTGCTAGGGCACAGGGGGAGCCTTCCTACGAGCAGTACTTC. Protein: CSARAQGEPSYEQYF.

This clonotype was observed a handful of times. The chain recombines TRBV5-1 with TRBJ2-1, with TRBD2 matching 7 bases. The V gene end was trimmed by 0 bases and the J gene end by 2 bases; junction bases not matched to a gene: 5. CDR3 length equals 16 residues. Germline V gives CDR1 SGHRS, CDR2 YFSETQ. The CDR3: CASSLALAATYNEQFF. CDR3 DNA sequence: TGCGCCAGCAGCTTGGCCCTAGCGGCCACCTACAATGAGCAGTTCTTC.

This rearrangement joins TRBV12-3 or TRBV12-4 to TRBJ2-1; a weak D match, TRBD2 (5 bases). The ends were cut back, 6 bases at V and 10 bases at J, with 10 bases in the middle. The CDR3 has 11 amino acids. The CDR3 here is CASRHGEEQFF. The CDR3 region has the DNA TGTGCCAGCAGGCACGGGGAAGAGCAGTTCTTC.

The V gene is TRBV5-1, the J gene TRBJ2-7; 9 bases match TRBD1. The CDR3 is 14 amino acids. Looked up from germline, CDR1 is SGHRS and CDR2 is YFSETQ. V lost 4 bases, J lost 6 bases, and 8 bases stayed unmatched. CDR3 sequence reads: CASSIRQGGFEQYF. CDR3 nucleotide sequence: TGCGCCAGCAGCATCCGACAGGGGGGGTTCGAGCAGTACTTC.

This clonotype occurred a few times. The chain carries TRBV20-1 and TRBJ1-4; TRBD1 might be the D (5 bases). This CDR3 is 14 amino acids long. With 3 bases removed from V and 5 bases from J, the gap between germline ends came to 13 bases. Germline CDR1 DFQATT, CDR2 SNEGSKA (reference sequence). CDR3 sequence reads: CSARDGTENEKLFF. The CDR3 nucleotides are TGCAGTGCTAGGGACGGGACGGAGAATGAAAAACTGTTTTTT.

This clonotype was found a few times. The chain employs TRBV20-1 and TRBJ2-5, with 11 nucleotides matching TRBD2. CDR1 is DFQATT, CDR2 SNEGSKA, per germline (reference sequence). V trimming: 5 bases; J trimming: 3 bases; junction bases outside the gene matches: 11. CDR3 length equals 16 residues. CDR3 DNA sequence: TGCAGTGCTCGCTCCTTAGCGGGAGGGGCAAAAGAGACCCAGTACTTC. Its protein is CSARSLAGGAKETQYF.

This clonotype was seen many times. The rearrangement links TRBV2 to TRBJ2-1; TRBD1 or TRBD2 may be the D gene (5 bases each). The V end was cut by 0 bases, the J end by 12 bases, with 9 bases between. The CDR3 consists of 12 residues. Germline V lookup: CDR1 SNHLY, CDR2 FYNNEI. CDR3 sequence: CASSEALGVQFF. DNA for the CDR3: TGTGCCAGCAGTGAAGCGCTGGGGGTGCAGTTCTTC.

The V gene is TRBV2, the J gene TRBJ2-7; D call uncertain. With 0 bases removed from V and 4 bases from J, the gap between germline ends came to 7 bases. Germline V gene sequence: CDR1 SNHLY, CDR2 FYNNEI. The CDR3 has 13 residues. In nucleotides, the CDR3 is TGTGCCAGCAGTGAAGCGAGCGAATACGAGCAGTACTTC. Translated: CASSEASEYEQYF.